Here is one TCR beta chain with its context. Those enrolled in Seattle joined during active infection and were followed longitudinally afterward. This record comes from a study of blood T cell repertoires in COVID-19. About the study: The cDNA or gDNA used as material had been derived from T cells, B-cell-depleted T cells, or PBMCs.

Assay: immunoSEQ multiplex PCR; the TCRdb copy retains only in-frame clones and omits some. The table includes roughly 81,000 clones, roughly 88% detected once. Germline V gene lookup returns CDR1 SGDLS and CDR2 YYNGEE. This CDR3 has 14 residues. Trimming pared 3 bases from V and 9 bases from J, leaving 13 bases between. This chain links TRBV9 with TRBJ1-6; possible D gene TRBD1, 5 bases. The sequence was obtained from a woman of 80 years or more with COVID-19, enrolled during active disease. Sequencing was carried out using peripheral blood. CDR3 DNA: TGTGCCAGCAGCGCGACAGAATTCGGTTCACCCCTCCACTTT. Its translation: CASSATEFGSPLHF.